The 30 T cell receptor beta chains presented below share a single source sample, sequenced in a study of HIV-infected patients and healthy controls. Alpha and beta constant-region primers primed reverse transcription of about 470 ng RNA. Alpha and beta chain libraries were made separately by chain-specific third strand synthesis with multiplexing indices. TCRdb recomputed calls from the 5' RACE reads with MiXCR, one row per CDR3 protein. The data contain more than 15,000 distinct CDR3 sequences, about 5% of them singletons. Whole blood was used without fractionation, so all unsorted peripheral T cells were included. The sample was blood. The source is an adult in good health.

This clonotype was detected many times. V usage is TRBV2 and J usage is TRBJ2-2; possible D gene TRBD1, 6 bases. The germline V gene encodes CDR1 SNHLY and CDR2 FYNNEI. This CDR3 has 13 residues. Trimming took 7 bases from V and 5 from J, leaving 11 bases between them. CDR3 in DNA: TGTGCCAGCATCGCAGGGGAGACCGGGGAGCTGTTTTTT. Translation: CASIAGETGELFF. Combining the CDR3 with reference TRBV2 and TRBJ2-2 gives the whole variable domain EPEVTQTPSHQVTQMGQEVILRCVPISNHLYFYWYRQILGQKVEFLVSFYNNEISEKSEIFDDQFSVERPDGSNFTLKIRSTKLEDSAMYFCASIAGETGELFFGEGSRLTVL.

This clonotype was detected ten times or more. The J gene is TRBJ1-5, the V gene TRBV6-2 or TRBV6-3; D ambiguous. The length of the CDR3 is 15 residues. With 3 bases removed from V and 0 bases from J, the gap between germline ends came to 9 bases. Germline CDR1 reads MNHEY; CDR2 reads SVGEGT. CDR3 coding DNA: TGTGCCAGCAGTTATACAGATTATAGCAATCAGCCCCAGCATTTT. It encodes CASSYTDYSNQPQHF.

Sample share makes this clonotype medium-sized. The V call is TRBV29-1, the J call TRBJ1-1; D remains unclear. Germline V lookup: CDR1 SQVTM, CDR2 ANQGSEA. Trimming cost V 7 bases and J 0 bases, with 18 bases left between them. This CDR3 has 15 amino acids. CDR3 amino acids: CSAVIREGLNTEAFF. Here the CDR3 DNA reads TGCAGCGCCGTGATTCGGGAAGGACTGAACACTGAAGCTTTCTTT.

As for this clonotype: Since a much larger clone is just one base distant, this may be a read error. The chain couples TRBV3-1 to TRBJ2-7; D remains unclear. V was pared by 4 bases and J by 2 bases, with 3 bases between. Germline lookup yields CDR1 LGHDT and CDR2 YNNKEL (reference sequence). The CDR3 length is 11 residues. The CDR3 nucleotides read TGTGCCAGCAGCCTGACCTACGAGCAGTACTTC. It encodes CASSLTYEQYF.

This clonotype was observed many times. The chain employs TRBV5-1 and TRBJ1-4; 8 nucleotides match TRBD1. Trimming removed 2 bases from V and 8 bases from J; junction bases left unmatched: 5. Germline CDR1 reads SGHRS; CDR2 reads YFSETQ. The CDR3 sequence is 14 residues long. The CDR3 is CASSFGQGNEKLFF. CDR3 bases: TGCGCCAGCAGCTTCGGACAGGGTAACGAAAAACTGTTTTTT. Variable domain in full (rest from reference TRBV5-1 and TRBJ1-4): KAGVTQTPRYLIKTRGQQVTLSCSPISGHRSVSWYQQTPGQGLQFLFEYFSETQRNKGNFPGRFSGRQFSNSRSEMNVSTLELGDSALYLCASSFGQGNEKLFFGSGTQLSVL.

At least ten counts were recorded for this clonotype. The J gene is TRBJ1-1, the V gene TRBV20-1, with TRBD1 matching over 10 bases. Trimming took 4 bases from V and 3 from J; bases not matched to a gene: 11. CDR1 is DFQATT, CDR2 SNEGSKA, per germline (reference sequence). CDR3 length: 16 residues. The CDR3 sequence is CSATRQGAWVDTEAFF. CDR3 in DNA: TGCAGTGCTACAAGACAGGGGGCATGGGTGGACACTGAAGCTTTCTTT.

This chain links TRBV27 with TRBJ1-5; 10 bases line up with TRBD1. The CDR3 contains 18 residues. Germline assignment: CDR1 MNHEY and CDR2 SMNVEV (reference sequence). Unmatched junction bases numbered 11, after V lost 5 bases and J lost 1 base. CDR3 DNA sequence: TGTGCCAGCAGTCCTGGACAGGGGGTGCCTGGGAGCAATCAGCCCCAGCATTTT. This gives the protein CASSPGQGVPGSNQPQHF.

This clonotype was detected many times. CDR3 DNA: TGTGCCAGCAGCTTAGGTGGACAGGCCCGTGGGGCCAACGTCCTGACTTTC. Protein product: CASSLGGQARGANVLTF. The J gene is TRBJ2-6, the V gene TRBV7-2; 7 bases line up with TRBD1. The trim removed 1 base at V and 3 bases at J, leaving 6 bases unmatched. Germline assignment: CDR1 SGHTA and CDR2 FQGNSA. The CDR3 is 17 residues long.

This clonotype occurred many times. V usage is TRBV7-2 and J usage is TRBJ2-3, with 8 bases that match TRBD2. V lost 1 base, J lost 0 bases, and 0 bases stayed unmatched. The length of the CDR3 is 15 residues. Germline values: CDR1 SGHTA, CDR2 FQGNSA. The CDR3 nucleotides are TGTGCCAGCAGCTTAGTAGCGGGAAGCACAGATACGCAGTATTTT. Translation gives CASSLVAGSTDTQYF.

Many counts were recorded for this clonotype. The V gene is TRBV7-3, the J gene TRBJ1-1, with a tentative D call TRBD1 (6 bases). CDR1 and CDR2 (germline): SGHTA, FQGTGA. The CDR3 sequence is 13 residues long. The V end lost 2 bases, the J end lost 6 bases, and 10 bases lay between the germline ends. In nucleotides, the CDR3 is TGTGCCAGCAGCTTATCTGGGGGCCCTGAAGCTTTCTTT. Amino acid sequence: CASSLSGGPEAFF.

This clonotype was seen many times. CDR3 DNA sequence: TGTGCCAGCGTCCGGGACAGCAATCAGCCCCAGCATTTT. Its translation is CASVRDSNQPQHF. This chain connects TRBV2 to TRBJ1-5, with D possibly being TRBD1 (5 bases). This CDR3 contains 13 residues. CDR1 SNHLY and CDR2 FYNNEI come from the germline V gene. Trimming took off 8 bases at V and 1 base at J, with 9 bases between the two ends.

This clonotype was picked up many times. The CDR3 sequence is CATSRQGLATDTQYF. Written as DNA, the CDR3 is TGTGCCACCAGCAGGCAAGGACTAGCCACAGATACGCAGTATTTT. This chain connects TRBV15 to TRBJ2-3; 8 positions agree with TRBD2. Germline CDR1 LNHNV, CDR2 YYDKDF (reference sequence). V dropped 3 bases and J dropped 2; count of bases not matched to a gene: 4. This CDR3 spans 15 amino acids.

This clonotype was detected ten times or more. The chain has TRBV11-2 and TRBJ2-4; possibly TRBD1 for D (5 bases). With 5 bases removed from V and 7 bases from J, the gap between germline ends came to 15 bases. CDR1 is SGHAT, CDR2 FQNNGV, per germline. The CDR3 is 14 amino acids. Here the CDR3 DNA reads TGTGCCAGCAGCCCTGGATACCAGGGTAACATTCAGTACTTC. Its translation: CASSPGYQGNIQYF.

V gene TRBV19 combines with J gene TRBJ2-7, with D perhaps matching TRBD2 (5 bases). The CDR3 length is 14 residues. Trimming took off 4 bases at V and 3 bases at J, with 13 bases between the two ends. In germline, CDR1 is LNHDA, CDR2 SQIVND (reference sequence). CDR3 coding DNA: TGTGCCAGTAGTAAGACGACGGGGTACTACGAGCAGTACTTC. As protein: CASSKTTGYYEQYF.

This clonotype was seen a handful of times. V and J are TRBV7-2 and TRBJ2-3, with a weak D call TRBD2 (7 bases). V lost 2 bases to trimming and J lost 4 bases, with 19 bases between them. Germline V gives CDR1 SGHTA, CDR2 FQGNSA. CDR3 length equals 17 residues. The CDR3 protein is CASSLIVGGAFADTQYF. As DNA, the CDR3 is TGTGCCAGCAGCTTAATCGTTGGGGGGGCCTTTGCAGATACGCAGTATTTT.

At least ten counts were recorded for this clonotype. The chain uses TRBV5-6 and TRBJ1-2; D gene unclear. The V gene lost 5 bases and the J gene lost 5 bases, with 7 bases spanning the gap. The CDR3 is 11 amino acids. Germline CDR1 SGHDT, CDR2 YYEEEE. CDR3 residues: CASRGLYGYTF. For the CDR3, the DNA is TGTGCCAGCAGAGGGCTATATGGCTACACCTTC.

Relative to its sample, this clonotype is medium-sized. The chain recombines TRBV28 with TRBJ1-2; maybe TRBD1 (6 bases). Germline CDR1 MDHEN, CDR2 SYDVKM. This CDR3 spans 12 amino acids. Trimming pared 6 bases from V and 4 bases from J, leaving 9 bases between. The CDR3 region has the DNA TGTGCCAGCAGGGGGGCAGCCTATGGCTACACCTTC. This gives the protein CASRGAAYGYTF.

This clonotype is medium-sized. The rearrangement links TRBV7-9 to TRBJ2-5, with 8 nucleotides matching TRBD2. The CDR3 runs to 14 residues. Germline loops: CDR1 SEHNR, CDR2 FQNEAQ (reference sequence). Losses at the gene ends were 6 bases for V and 5 bases for J; bases not matched to a gene: 8. The CDR3 sequence: CASRPQLADETQYF. The DNA of the CDR3 is TGTGCCAGCAGACCCCAACTAGCGGATGAGACCCAGTACTTC.

The sample holds one count of this clonotype. The chain has TRBV12-3 or TRBV12-4 and TRBJ1-5; D may be TRBD1 (6 bases). This CDR3 has 17 residues. V lost 4 bases, J lost 3 bases, and 19 bases lay in between. CDR3 residues: CASSWPRGGGPNQPQHF. CDR3 nucleotide sequence: TGTGCCAGCAGTTGGCCCCGTGGAGGGGGACCCAATCAGCCCCAGCATTTT.

In this sample, this clonotype turned up many times. The chain employs TRBV2 and TRBJ1-1; 8 bases line up with TRBD1. V shed 6 bases and J 2 bases; nucleotides not matched to a gene: 14. Germline CDR1 SNHLY, CDR2 FYNNEI. This CDR3 is 17 amino acids long. In DNA, the CDR3 is TGTGCCAGCAGACCTAGGACAGGGATAGTCGTAAACACTGAAGCTTTCTTT. Translated, it gives CASRPRTGIVVNTEAFF.

This clonotype was counted at least ten times. The CDR3 DNA reads as TGTGCCAGCAGTGAAGCGCTTTGGGGGGAGCAGTTCTTC. Translated, it gives CASSEALWGEQFF. This chain connects TRBV2 to TRBJ2-1, with D perhaps matching TRBD1 or TRBD2 (5 bases each). CDR1 SNHLY and CDR2 FYNNEI come from the germline V gene. The V and J ends lost 0 bases and 10 bases respectively, with 10 bases between them. The CDR3 is 13 amino acids.

The V gene is TRBV5-1, the J gene TRBJ2-3; the D is unclear. The CDR3 is 13 amino acids. CDR1 and CDR2 from the germline V gene are SGHRS and YFSETQ. V lost 0 bases and J lost 11, with 13 bases in between. The CDR3 here is CASSLAAYDGQYF. CDR3 nucleotides: TGCGCCAGCAGCTTGGCGGCATACGATGGGCAGTATTTT.

This clonotype was counted at least ten times. The J gene is TRBJ2-7, the V gene TRBV23-1; possible D gene TRBD2, 6 bases. TRBV23-1 is marked as an open reading frame, function uncertain. The CDR3 runs to 15 residues. V gave up 3 bases and J gave up 1 base, with 13 bases separating them. CDR3 DNA sequence: TGCGCCAGCAGTCACCCTCGGAGGGCTTCCTACGAGCAGTACTTC. It yields the protein CASSHPRRASYEQYF.

This clonotype was counted only a few times. The chain couples TRBV12-3 or TRBV12-4 to TRBJ1-2; unclear D gene. V lost 7 bases, J lost 7 bases, and 13 bases lay in between. The length of the CDR3 is 12 residues. The CDR3 sequence is CASTLFVGGYTF. The CDR3, as DNA: TGTGCCAGCACCTTATTTGTTGGTGGCTACACCTTC.

This clonotype is labeled as medium-sized. The chain carries TRBV3-1 and TRBJ2-2; D possibly corresponds to TRBD1 (6 bases). Germline CDR1 and CDR2: LGHDT and YNNKEL (reference sequence). The CDR3 consists of 17 residues. Between the trimmed V and J ends, which lost 2 bases and 3 bases, there was a span of 16 bases. In DNA form, the CDR3 reads TGTGCCAGCAGCCAAAATCCGCTGGGGGCTTACACCGGGGAGCTGTTTTTT. Protein sequence: CASSQNPLGAYTGELFF.

By sample share, this clonotype is medium-sized. V usage is TRBV6-1 and J usage is TRBJ2-3; D unclear. The CDR3 loop spans 13 amino acids. V lost 2 bases to trimming and J lost 1 base, with 4 bases between them. The V gene's germline CDR1 is MNHNS and CDR2 SASEGT. The CDR3 spells CASSEWGTDTQYF. CDR3 bases: TGTGCCAGCAGTGAATGGGGCACAGATACGCAGTATTTT.

There are many counts of this clonotype. The gene calls are TRBV18 and TRBJ2-5, with D unresolved. The CDR3 has 13 residues. V dropped 6 bases and J dropped 3 bases, with 11 bases sitting between them. Germline V gene lookup returns CDR1 KGHSH and CDR2 LQKENI. This CDR3 reads CASSPPSEETQYF. Here the CDR3 DNA reads TGTGCCAGCTCGCCCCCATCTGAAGAGACCCAGTACTTC.

This clonotype rates as medium-sized. The J gene is TRBJ2-5, the V gene TRBV5-1; perhaps TRBD1 as D (6 bases). This CDR3 has 15 amino acids. The V end lost 4 bases, the J end lost 3 bases, and 16 bases lay between the germline ends. CDR1 SGHRS and CDR2 YFSETQ come from the germline V gene. The CDR3 loop reads CASSRGASGEETQYF. The CDR3 bases are TGCGCCAGCAGCCGCGGCGCATCAGGGGAAGAGACCCAGTACTTC.

CDR3 amino acids: CASSYEGVPNEKLFF. The CDR3 DNA reads as TGTGCCAGCAGTTACGAGGGGGTGCCTAATGAAAAACTGTTTTTT. The chain links TRBV6-6 to TRBJ1-4, with D maybe TRBD1 (6 bases). The V and J ends lost 2 bases and 3 bases respectively, with 10 bases between them. The CDR3 extends over 15 amino acids. The germline V gene encodes CDR1 MNHNY and CDR2 SVGAGI (reference sequence).

In its sample, this clonotype was seen many times. This chain uses TRBV9 with TRBJ1-4; perhaps TRBD1 as D (5 bases). The CDR3 runs to 15 residues. Germline lookup yields CDR1 SGDLS and CDR2 YYNGEE. V gave up 2 bases and J gave up 0 bases, with 8 bases separating them. CDR3 bases: TGTGCCAGCAGCGTTTGGGGGGCAACTAATGAAAAACTGTTTTTT. Translating it yields CASSVWGATNEKLFF.